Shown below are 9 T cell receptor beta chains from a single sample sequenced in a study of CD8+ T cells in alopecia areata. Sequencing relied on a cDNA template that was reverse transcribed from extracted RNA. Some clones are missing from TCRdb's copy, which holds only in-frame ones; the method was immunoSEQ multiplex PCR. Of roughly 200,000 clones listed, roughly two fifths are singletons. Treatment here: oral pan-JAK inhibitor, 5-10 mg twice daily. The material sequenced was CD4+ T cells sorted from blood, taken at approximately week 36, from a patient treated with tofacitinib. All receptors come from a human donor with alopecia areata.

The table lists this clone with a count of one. CDR3 loop: CSARDRAQGYTF. CDR3 DNA: TGCAGCGCTCGGGACAGGGCTCAAGGCTACACCTTC. The rearrangement links TRBV29-1 to TRBJ1-2; 9 bases align to TRBD1. V gave up 7 bases and J gave up 8 bases; unmatched junction bases: 8. The germline V gene has CDR1 SQVTM and CDR2 ANQGSEA. The CDR3 has 12 residues.

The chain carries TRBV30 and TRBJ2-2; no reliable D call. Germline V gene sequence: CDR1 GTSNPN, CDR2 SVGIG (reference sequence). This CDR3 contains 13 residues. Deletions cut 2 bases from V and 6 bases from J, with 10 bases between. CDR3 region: CAWSRALPGELFF. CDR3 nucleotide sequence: TGTGCCTGGAGTCGTGCACTCCCCGGGGAGCTGTTTTTT.

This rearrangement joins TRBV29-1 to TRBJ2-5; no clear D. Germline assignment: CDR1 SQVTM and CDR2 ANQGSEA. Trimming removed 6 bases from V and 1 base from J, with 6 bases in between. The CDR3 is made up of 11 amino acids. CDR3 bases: TGCAGCGTGCGCTTCCAAGAGACCCAGTACTTC. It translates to CSVRFQETQYF.

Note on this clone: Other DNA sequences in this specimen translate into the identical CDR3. The CDR3: CASSLFTDQETQYF. CDR3 DNA sequence: TGTGCCAGCAGCTTATTTACAGACCAAGAGACCCAGTACTTC. The V call is TRBV7-9, the J call TRBJ2-5; no clear D gene. Germline V gives CDR1 SEHNR, CDR2 FQNEAQ (reference sequence). Trimming cost V 2 bases and J 0 bases, with 7 bases left between them. The CDR3 extends over 14 amino acids.

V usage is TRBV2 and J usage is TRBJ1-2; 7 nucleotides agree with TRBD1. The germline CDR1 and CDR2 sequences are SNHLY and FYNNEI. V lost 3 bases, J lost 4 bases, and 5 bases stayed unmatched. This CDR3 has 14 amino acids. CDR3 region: CASSEGTAIYGYTF. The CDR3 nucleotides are TGTGCCAGCAGTGAGGGGACAGCTATCTATGGCTACACCTTC.

The CDR3 is CASNLGISGFDNEQFF. CDR3 coding DNA: TGCGCCAGCAACCTCGGAATTAGCGGATTCGACAATGAGCAGTTCTTC. The chain uses TRBV5-1 and TRBJ2-1; a weak D match, TRBD2 (6 bases). This CDR3 has 16 residues. Germline-derived CDR1 and CDR2 are SGHRS and YFSETQ. The V end was cut by 6 bases, the J end by 5 bases, with 21 bases between.

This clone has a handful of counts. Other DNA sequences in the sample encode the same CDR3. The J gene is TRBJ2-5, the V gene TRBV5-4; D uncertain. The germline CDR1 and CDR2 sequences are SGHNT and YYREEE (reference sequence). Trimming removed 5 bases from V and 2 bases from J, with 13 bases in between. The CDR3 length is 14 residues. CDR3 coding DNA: TGTGCCAGCAGGTCGGGTTCGCCTCAAGAGACCCAGTACTTC. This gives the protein CASRSGSPQETQYF.

The chain's CDR3 is CASSIDLSEGTANYGYTF. In nucleotides, the CDR3 is TGTGCCAGTAGTATAGATCTATCTGAGGGGACAGCTAACTATGGCTACACCTTC. V is TRBV19 and J is TRBJ1-2; TRBD1 matches at 7 bases. The CDR3 is 18 amino acids. The germline V gene encodes CDR1 LNHDA and CDR2 SQIVND (reference sequence). The junction had 10 bases not matched to a gene; V was cut back by 0 bases and J by 0 bases. Using reference TRBV19 and TRBJ1-2 for the parts outside the CDR3, the full variable domain is DGGITQSPKYLFRKEGQNVTLSCEQNLNHDAMYWYRQDPGQGLRLIYYSQIVNDFQKGDIAEGYSVSREKKESFPLTVTSAQKNPTAFYLCASSIDLSEGTANYGYTFGSGTRLTVV.

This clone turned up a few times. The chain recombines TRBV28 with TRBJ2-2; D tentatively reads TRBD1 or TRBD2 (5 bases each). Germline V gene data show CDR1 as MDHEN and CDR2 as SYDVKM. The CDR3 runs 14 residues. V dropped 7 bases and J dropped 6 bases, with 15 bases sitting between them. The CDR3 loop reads CASKHGGPSGELFF. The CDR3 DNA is TGTGCCAGCAAACATGGGGGACCCTCCGGGGAGCTGTTTTTT.